This T cell receptor beta chain came from a study of CD8 T cells in ankylosing spondylitis. Study observations and caveats: Disease-linked clones were reportedly significantly enriched in matched ankylosing spondylitis synovial fluid. Some of the motif variants had earlier been found in reactive arthritis patients' fluid and blood.

This CDR3 has 13 residues. The ends were cut back, 10 bases at V and 1 base at J, with 11 bases in the middle. Germline V gene lookup returns CDR1 ENHRY and CDR2 SYGVKD. At least ten counts were recorded for this clonotype. As yet, its antigen is unknown. TCRdb passed the 5' RACE reads through MiXCR, listing each CDR3 protein once. The sample contains about 360,000 distinct CDR3 sequences, roughly 15% of which appear only once. The chain joins TRBV10-3 to TRBJ2-1; D is possibly TRBD2 (6 bases). What was sequenced was blood, either unsorted or a sorted T cell fraction (not recorded which). This receptor was taken from a male donor with ankylosing spondylitis or in good health (not recorded which). CDR3 in DNA: TGTGCCACCGCTAGCGTATCCTACAATGAGCAGTTCTTC. It translates to CATASVSYNEQFF.